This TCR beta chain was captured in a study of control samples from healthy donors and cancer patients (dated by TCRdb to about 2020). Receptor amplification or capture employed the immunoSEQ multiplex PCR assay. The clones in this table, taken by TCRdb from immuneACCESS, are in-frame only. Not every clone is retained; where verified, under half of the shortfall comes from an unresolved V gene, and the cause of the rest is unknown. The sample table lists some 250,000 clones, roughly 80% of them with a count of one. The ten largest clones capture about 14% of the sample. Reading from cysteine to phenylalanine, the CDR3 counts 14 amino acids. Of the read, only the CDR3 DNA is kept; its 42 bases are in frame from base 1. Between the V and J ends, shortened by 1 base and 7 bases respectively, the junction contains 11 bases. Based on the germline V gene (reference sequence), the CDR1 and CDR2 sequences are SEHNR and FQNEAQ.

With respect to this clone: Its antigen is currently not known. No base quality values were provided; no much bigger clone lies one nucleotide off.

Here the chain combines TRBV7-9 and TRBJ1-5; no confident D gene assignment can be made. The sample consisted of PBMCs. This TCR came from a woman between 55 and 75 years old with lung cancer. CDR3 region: CASSLEGVGQPQHF. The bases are TGTGCCAGCAGCTTAGAGGGAGTGGGCCAGCCCCAGCATTTT.